The clone carrying this T cell receptor beta chain showed up just once. Its antigen is still unknown. Only in-frame clones appear in the TCRdb table, and some are missing; sequencing was by immunoSEQ multiplex PCR. The data show under 7,000 clones, 70% to 85% seen once. These data originate in a study of immune evolution from preneoplasia to lung adenocarcinoma. Study details: HLA loss of heterozygosity: roughly 6.4% AIS, about 15% MIA, about 35% ADC, none AAH. Study observations and caveats: Top clone frequencies peaked in normal lung, apparently declining through invasive adenocarcinoma.

The CDR3 is 15 amino acids. Unmatched junction bases numbered 2, after V lost 0 bases and J lost 4 bases. CDR1 SGHRS and CDR2 YFSETQ come from the germline V gene. This chain uses TRBV5-1 with TRBJ2-1; 9 positions agree with TRBD2. The sequence was obtained from a person aged 60 to 85 with lung adenocarcinoma. The specimen sequenced was FFPE lung adenocarcinoma in situ tissue. The CDR3 bases are TGCGCCAGCAGCTTGGGGACTAGCGATTACAATGAGCAGTTCTTC. It is translated as CASSLGTSDYNEQFF.